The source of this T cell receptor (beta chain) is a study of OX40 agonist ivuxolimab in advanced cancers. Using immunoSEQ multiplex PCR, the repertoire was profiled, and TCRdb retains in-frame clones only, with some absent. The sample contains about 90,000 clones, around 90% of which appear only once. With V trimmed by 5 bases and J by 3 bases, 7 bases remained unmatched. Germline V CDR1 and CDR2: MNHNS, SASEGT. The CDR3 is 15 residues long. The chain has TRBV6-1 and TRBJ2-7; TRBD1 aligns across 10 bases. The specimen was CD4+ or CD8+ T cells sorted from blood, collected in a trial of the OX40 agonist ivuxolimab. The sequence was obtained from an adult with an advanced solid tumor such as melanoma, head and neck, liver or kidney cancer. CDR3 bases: TGTGCCAGCAGTCCCCCCCGGGACAGGGGCTACGAGCAGTACTTC. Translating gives CASSPPRDRGYEQYF.